The entry below describes one T cell receptor (beta chain). As yet, its antigen is unknown. The PCR contained 60 Vbeta and 13 Jbeta primers. Sequencing was performed with immunoSEQ multiplex PCR; in TCRdb, only in-frame clones are kept and a portion is missing. The data show approximately 100,000 clones, almost 80% seen once. The CDR3 has 14 residues. Trimming removed 4 bases from V and 6 bases from J, with 17 bases in between. Per germline, CDR1 SGDLS and CDR2 YYNGEE. The data belong to a study of cytomegalovirus exposure and HLA in healthy donors. General study points: The Asian-associated ancestry cluster reportedly had fewer N-insertions than the approximately 650-donor mean in a later analysis. V- and J-gene trimming of TCR beta was linked (in a later analysis) to a missense DCLRE1C variant. HLA alleles were associated with some 17,000 TCR beta sequences in a later analysis at 0.05 false discovery rate. Later work showed greater clonal expansion in HLA-associated TCR beta chains than in equally common others.

Sequencing was carried out using PBMCs. The receptor's source is a man aged 55 to 69 in good health and CMV-seropositive. The chain carries TRBV9 and TRBJ2-7; D possibly corresponds to TRBD2 (6 bases). CDR3: CASSPTGAGLEQYF. DNA for the CDR3: TGTGCCAGCAGCCCCACCGGGGCGGGGCTCGAGCAGTACTTC.